Below, 32 T cell receptor beta chains from the same sample are listed, as sequenced in a study of lymphopenia after photon versus proton radiotherapy. Measured with immunoSEQ multiplex PCR; TCRdb has only the in-frame clones, and not every one. The data show approximately 47,000 clones, with 85% seen just once and 2.2% held by the top ten. The sample in question was peripheral blood, obtained from a patient treated with photon-based radiotherapy. The receptors stem from a man in his forties with gastric cancer.

This clone was seen only once. The sample contains more than one DNA sequence encoding this CDR3. The V and J genes are TRBV4-3 and TRBJ1-1; D is uncertain. CDR3 length: 13 amino acids. The germline CDR1 and CDR2 sequences are LGHNA and YSLEER. The ends were cut back, 4 bases at V and 0 bases at J, with 6 bases in the middle. The CDR3 loop is CASSRDLNTEAFF. The CDR3 DNA reads as TGCGCCAGCAGCCGAGACCTGAACACTGAAGCTTTCTTT.

The genes are TRBV2 and TRBJ2-5; no clear D. V gave up 2 bases and J gave up 4 bases, with 11 bases separating them. This CDR3 comprises 14 residues. Looked up from germline, CDR1 is SNHLY and CDR2 is FYNNEI. The chain's CDR3 is CASSELGLAETQYF. In DNA form, the CDR3 reads TGTGCCAGCAGTGAATTGGGGTTAGCAGAGACCCAGTACTTC.

The chain links TRBV7-2 to TRBJ1-2, with a possible D match to TRBD1 (6 bases). Per germline, CDR1 SGHTA and CDR2 FQGNSA. V was shortened by 1 base and J by 8 bases, with 11 bases between the two germline ends. The CDR3 sequence is 13 residues long. The CDR3 DNA is TGTGCCAGCAGCTTAGGACAGGCGAGCGGCTACACCTTC. This sequence encodes CASSLGQASGYTF.

The chain recombines TRBV15 with TRBJ1-1, with D hard to call. The germline gives CDR1 LNHNV, CDR2 YYDKDF (reference sequence). Trimming removed 0 bases at V and 11 bases at J, with 22 bases between. The length of the CDR3 is 16 residues. Here the CDR3 DNA reads TGTGCCACCAGCAGAGATCGTTGGCAGCACGAGGGAGGGGCTTTCTTT. Protein sequence: CATSRDRWQHEGGAFF.

CDR3 residues: CASSPWTSGGSYNEQFF. The CDR3 coding sequence is TGTGCCAGCAGCCCCTGGACTAGCGGGGGATCCTACAATGAGCAGTTCTTC. V and J are TRBV7-2 and TRBJ2-1; 13 bases line up with TRBD2. V lost 5 bases and J lost 1; bases outside the gene matches: 5. This CDR3 contains 17 residues. The germline V gene has CDR1 SGHTA and CDR2 FQGNSA.

The CDR3 region has the DNA TGTGCCAGCAGCCCCGAGGGGGGAAGCAATCAGCCCCAGCATTTT. This gives the protein CASSPEGGSNQPQHF. The rearrangement uses TRBV7-2 and TRBJ1-5, with a tentative D call TRBD1 (6 bases). Germline V gives CDR1 SGHTA, CDR2 FQGNSA. The CDR3 sequence is 15 residues long. Between the trimmed V and J ends, which lost 5 bases and 1 base, there was a span of 12 bases.

This clone has a handful of counts. The chain couples TRBV4-1 to TRBJ1-6; D gene unclear. Germline V CDR1 and CDR2: MGHRA, YSYEKL. The CDR3 spans 15 residues. Trimming shortened V by 0 bases and J by 14 bases, and 17 bases separated the two germline ends. Written as DNA, the CDR3 is TGCGCCAGCAGCCAAGAGGTCCAGTCTTATTCCTCCCTCCACTTT. Translating gives CASSQEVQSYSSLHF.

V usage is TRBV4-1 and J usage is TRBJ1-5; D call uncertain. V was cut by 4 bases and J by 4 bases, with 11 bases left in between. The CDR3 has 14 residues. The V gene's germline CDR1 is MGHRA and CDR2 YSYEKL. CDR3 region: CASSPTTVNQPQHF. As DNA, the CDR3 is TGCGCCAGCAGCCCGACGACCGTTAATCAGCCCCAGCATTTT.

This clone came up once. The chain combines TRBV19 with TRBJ2-2; D is unclear. Germline CDR1 and CDR2: LNHDA and SQIVND (reference sequence). Trimming cost V 6 bases and J 4 bases, with 3 bases left between them. There are 11 residues in the CDR3. In nucleotides, the CDR3 is TGTGCCAGTAGGGGCACCGGGGAGCTGTTTTTT. Protein product: CASRGTGELFF. Variable domain in full (rest from reference TRBV19 and TRBJ2-2): DGGITQSPKYLFRKEGQNVTLSCEQNLNHDAMYWYRQDPGQGLRLIYYSQIVNDFQKGDIAEGYSVSREKKESFPLTVTSAQKNPTAFYLCASRGTGELFFGEGSRLTVL.

V is TRBV19 and J is TRBJ1-5, with D possibly matching TRBD1 (5 bases). This CDR3 region has 14 residues. V was clipped by 3 bases and J by 1 base, with 7 bases between them. Germline V gene lookup returns CDR1 LNHDA and CDR2 SQIVND (reference sequence). The chain's CDR3 is CASSMGLSNQPQHF. The CDR3 DNA follows: TGTGCCAGTAGTATGGGACTGAGCAATCAGCCCCAGCATTTT.

The V and J genes are TRBV6-5 and TRBJ1-1, with D maybe TRBD1 (6 bases). The V end lost 6 bases, the J end lost 3 bases, and 8 bases lay between the germline ends. The V gene's germline CDR1 is MNHEY and CDR2 SVGAGI. There are 12 residues in the CDR3. CDR3 nucleotides: TGTGCCAGCAGGAGGGGGGACACTGAAGCTTTCTTT. It specifies CASRRGDTEAFF.

The chain couples TRBV5-1 to TRBJ1-1; no clear D gene. There are 15 residues in the CDR3. V was clipped by 1 base and J by 1 base, with 11 bases between them. The germline gives CDR1 SGHRS, CDR2 YFSETQ. CDR3 in amino acids: CASSLPLGENTEAFF. For the CDR3, the DNA is TGCGCCAGCAGCTTGCCCCTCGGAGAGAACACTGAAGCTTTCTTT.

The DNA for the CDR3 is TGTGCCAGCAGTCCCTTCCCGGATCAGCCCCAGCATTTT. Translated, it gives CASSPFPDQPQHF. This sequence joins TRBV6-5 and TRBJ1-5, with unresolved D. The V gene lost 5 bases and the J gene lost 5 bases, with 10 bases spanning the gap. Germline values: CDR1 MNHEY, CDR2 SVGAGI. CDR3 size: 13 residues.

This chain uses TRBV5-1 with TRBJ1-1; D ambiguous. Per the germline V gene, CDR1 is SGHRS and CDR2 is YFSETQ. The CDR3 covers 12 residues. V gave up 2 bases and J gave up 11 bases, with 13 bases separating them. In DNA, the CDR3 is TGCGCCAGCAGCTTAGGACCGGAGGAGGCTTTCTTT. Protein: CASSLGPEEAFF.

The V and J genes are TRBV11-2 and TRBJ2-7, with 9 bases matching TRBD1. Trimming took 5 bases from V and 2 from J; bases not matched to a gene: 10. CDR3 length equals 16 residues. Germline V gene lookup returns CDR1 SGHAT and CDR2 FQNNGV. The CDR3, as DNA: TGTGCCAGCAGCCCGCTCCGACGACAGGGGGCCTACGAGCAGTACTTC. Encoded protein: CASSPLRRQGAYEQYF.

This chain connects TRBV10-3 to TRBJ2-7; D not certain. This CDR3 is 11 amino acids long. V was pared by 2 bases and J by 4 bases, with 3 bases between. In germline, CDR1 is ENHRY, CDR2 SYGVKD. The CDR3 protein is CAISERYEQYF. The DNA of the CDR3 is TGTGCCATCAGTGAGCGGTACGAGCAGTACTTC.

This chain joins TRBV6-5 and TRBJ2-3; D unresolved. V was cut by 6 bases and J by 2 bases, with 6 bases left in between. Germline-derived CDR1 and CDR2 are MNHEY and SVGAGI. This CDR3 comprises 12 residues. CDR3 amino acids: CASSPTTDTQYF. CDR3 nucleotides: TGTGCCAGCAGCCCGACCACAGATACGCAGTATTTT.

This chain uses TRBV5-4 with TRBJ1-2, with D unresolved. V was trimmed by 0 bases and J by 0 bases, leaving 6 bases between them. Looked up from germline, CDR1 is SGHNT and CDR2 is YYREEE (reference sequence). CDR3 length equals 14 residues. In nucleotides, the CDR3 is TGTGCCAGCAGCTTGGGAGCAGCTAACTATGGCTACACCTTC. It yields the protein CASSLGAANYGYTF.

The gene calls are TRBV5-4 and TRBJ2-5; TRBD2 agrees at 10 bases. CDR1 and CDR2 from the germline V gene are SGHNT and YYREEE (reference sequence). The CDR3 totals 15 residues. V lost 0 bases and J lost 5; bases outside the gene matches: 4. The CDR3 loop is CASSLALAGSETQYF. The DNA of the CDR3 is TGTGCCAGCAGCTTGGCACTAGCGGGGTCGGAGACCCAGTACTTC.

V is TRBV7-2 and J is TRBJ2-5; 8 nucleotides line up with TRBD1. The CDR3 totals 15 residues. V lost 1 base to trimming and J lost 5 bases; unmatched junction nucleotides: 6. The germline CDR1 and CDR2 sequences are SGHTA and FQGNSA. The CDR3 region is CASSLGTGRRETQYF. DNA of the CDR3: TGTGCCAGCAGCTTAGGGACAGGGAGAAGGGAGACCCAGTACTTC.

The chain couples TRBV30 to TRBJ1-6; D is uncertain. There are 16 residues in the CDR3. Germline assignment: CDR1 GTSNPN and CDR2 SVGIG (reference sequence). Trimming shortened V by 1 base and J by 11 bases, and 21 bases separated the two germline ends. CDR3 coding DNA: TGTGCCTGGAGTGAGAAATGGACCTCATCTTCCGCACCCCTCCACTTT. Amino acid sequence: CAWSEKWTSSSAPLHF.

The chain couples TRBV10-3 to TRBJ2-1, with 8 bases that match TRBD2. The CDR3 is made up of 15 amino acids. The junction had 10 bases not matched to a gene; V was cut back by 2 bases and J by 10 bases. Germline-derived CDR1 and CDR2 are ENHRY and SYGVKD. The CDR3 reads CAISEGTRGVEEQFF. The CDR3 region has the DNA TGTGCCATCAGTGAGGGGACTAGGGGGGTTGAGGAGCAGTTCTTC.

The CDR3 loop reads CAWSVERGRAFF. Written as DNA, the CDR3 is TGTGCCTGGAGTGTAGAAAGGGGGAGAGCTTTCTTT. The rearrangement joins TRBV30 to TRBJ1-1; TRBD1 is a possible D gene (6 bases). In germline, CDR1 is GTSNPN, CDR2 SVGIG (reference sequence). The CDR3 is 12 amino acids. Trimming took 0 bases from V and 10 from J, leaving 12 bases between them.

The CDR3 nucleotides are TGTGCCAGCAGCTTTGGGGAAAAACTGTTTTTT. This sequence encodes CASSFGEKLFF. The rearrangement joins TRBV7-9 to TRBJ1-4; D gene uncertain. The CDR3 is 11 amino acids. V was pared by 3 bases and J by 8 bases, with 4 bases between. CDR1 is SEHNR, CDR2 FQNEAQ, per germline (reference sequence).

The table lists this clone with a count of one. This chain connects TRBV11-2 to TRBJ2-1; 7 positions match TRBD2. V was pared by 1 base and J by 6 bases, with 0 bases of the junction left unmatched. CDR3 length: 13 residues. The germline CDR1 and CDR2 sequences are SGHAT and FQNNGV. The CDR3 DNA is TGTGCCAGCAGCTTAGCGGGGGGCAATGAGCAGTTCTTC. Protein: CASSLAGGNEQFF.

The V and J genes are TRBV30 and TRBJ1-5, with a tentative D call TRBD1 (6 bases). The V end was cut by 0 bases, the J end by 4 bases, with 7 bases between. Looked up from germline, CDR1 is GTSNPN and CDR2 is SVGIG (reference sequence). The CDR3 has 13 amino acids. The CDR3 protein is CAWSVGGNQPQHF. In nucleotides, the CDR3 is TGTGCCTGGAGTGTAGGGGGGAATCAGCCCCAGCATTTT.

The J gene is TRBJ2-5, the V gene TRBV7-2, with D tentatively TRBD2 (5 bases). In germline, CDR1 is SGHTA, CDR2 FQGNSA. V dropped 2 bases and J dropped 4 bases, with 17 bases sitting between them. The CDR3 totals 16 residues. The CDR3: CASSLKASGGLETQYF. CDR3 nucleotide sequence: TGTGCCAGCAGCTTAAAGGCCTCGGGCGGGCTAGAGACCCAGTACTTC. The full variable domain, with the rest looked up from reference TRBV7-2 and TRBJ2-5, is GAGVSQSPSNKVTEKGKDVELRCDPISGHTALYWYRQSLGQGLEFLIYFQGNSAPDKSGLPSDRFSAERTGGSVSTLTIQRTQQEDSAVYLCASSLKASGGLETQYFGPGTRLLVL.

The chain uses TRBV2 and TRBJ1-5; perhaps TRBD1 as D (5 bases). The V end was cut by 4 bases, the J end by 11 bases, with 12 bases between. CDR1 SNHLY and CDR2 FYNNEI come from the germline V gene. This CDR3 comprises 12 residues. The CDR3 DNA reads as TGTGCCAGCAGTGGGGACGGGGAGGCCCAGCATTTT. Its translation: CASSGDGEAQHF.

The CDR3 sequence is CASSLGPPQEFYEQYF. CDR3 DNA: TGCGCCAGCAGCTTGGGGCCCCCACAGGAATTCTACGAGCAGTACTTC. This sequence joins TRBV5-1 and TRBJ2-7, with D perhaps TRBD1 (5 bases). The germline V gene has CDR1 SGHRS and CDR2 YFSETQ. Between the trimmed V and J ends, which lost 0 bases and 3 bases, there was a span of 16 bases. The CDR3 extends over 16 amino acids. Drawing the rest from reference TRBV5-1 and TRBJ2-7, the complete variable domain is KAGVTQTPRYLIKTRGQQVTLSCSPISGHRSVSWYQQTPGQGLQFLFEYFSETQRNKGNFPGRFSGRQFSNSRSEMNVSTLELGDSALYLCASSLGPPQEFYEQYFGPGTRLTVT.

The genes are TRBV15 and TRBJ2-7, with D perhaps TRBD2 (6 bases). Trimming took off 3 bases at V and 4 bases at J, with 13 bases between the two ends. The CDR3 spans 14 residues. Germline V gene lookup returns CDR1 LNHNV and CDR2 YYDKDF (reference sequence). CDR3 nucleotide sequence: TGTGCCACCAGCAGTGGGGGGACGGCTTACGAGCAGTACTTC. This sequence encodes CATSSGGTAYEQYF.

The genes are TRBV6-5 and TRBJ2-7; D is unresolved. The CDR3 consists of 11 residues. CDR1 is MNHEY, CDR2 SVGAGI, per germline. The ends were cut back, 2 bases at V and 6 bases at J, with 5 bases in the middle. CDR3 amino acids: CASSYDSEQYF. As DNA, the CDR3 is TGTGCCAGCAGTTACGATAGCGAGCAGTACTTC.

The CDR3 nucleotides read TGTGCCAGCAGCTTAGACGGACAGGGGGCTTCTAGGCAGTACTTC. Translating it yields CASSLDGQGASRQYF. The chain carries TRBV7-2 and TRBJ2-7, with TRBD1 matching 11 bases. V dropped 1 base and J dropped 9; count of bases not matched to a gene: 8. The V gene's germline CDR1 is SGHTA and CDR2 FQGNSA. The CDR3 is made up of 15 amino acids.